This T cell receptor (beta chain) was identified during a study of shared clonotypes between healthy human individuals. Study outcomes and limitations: Collection of samples was limited to blood; tissue repertoires likely differ. Shared clonotypes across all four donors exceeded non-shared ones in generation probability.

Of note for this clone: Its specificity is unknown.

Per sorted-subset replicate PCR, input was approximately 0.2 ug DNA, representing about 30,000 T cell genomes. The repertoire was sequenced with immunoSEQ multiplex PCR; TCRdb's copy has only in-frame clones and lacks some. The sample lists about 2.2 million clones, 85% to 95% occurring once. Naive CD8 cells, CD45RO-negative and positively selected for CCR7, excluded terminally differentiated effector memory CD45RA+ cells. This clonotype was sampled from a man aged 18 to 30 in good health. Some clones in this sample may be carry-over from other donors' samples. Sequenced sample: naive CD8+ T cells from PBMCs.

The CDR3 bases are TGTGCCAGCATTCTGGGTCCCGGGACTGGATACAATGAGCAGTTCTTC. This codes for CASILGPGTGYNEQFF. The chain combines TRBV11-2 with TRBJ2-1; D possibly corresponds to TRBD2 (6 bases). Germline CDR1 SGHAT, CDR2 FQNNGV. The CDR3 totals 16 residues. The V gene lost 7 bases and the J gene lost 4 bases, with 20 bases spanning the gap.